The source of this T cell receptor (beta chain) is a study of shared clonotypes between healthy human individuals. In the authors' methods: ImmunoSEQ output lacked quality scores and full-length reads, limiting matched filtering. Measured with immunoSEQ multiplex PCR; TCRdb has only the in-frame clones, and not every one. V, J and clone size are taken as reported in that table, and D and trimming were inferred from the DNA itself. Among about 600,000 clones listed, almost 97% were seen once. CDR3 length: 14 residues. Germline V lookup: CDR1 SGHTS, CDR2 YDEGEE. V shed 2 bases and J shed 0 bases, with 5 bases lying between them.

The sequencing sample was made of naive CD4+ T cells sorted from blood. The sample's subset: CD45RA+ positively selected. This receptor was identified in a woman under 40 in good health. The V and J genes are TRBV5-8 and TRBJ1-4; D is ambiguous. CDR3 in amino acids: CASSFRATNEKLFF. For the CDR3, the DNA is TGTGCCAGCAGCTTCCGGGCAACTAATGAAAAACTGTTTTTT.